This record looks at one T cell receptor beta chain sequence and its context. Its antigen remains unknown. The sample originates from a study of cytomegalovirus exposure and HLA in healthy donors. Whole-study findings and limits: The study reported that TCR beta sequences accurately predicted HLA-A and HLA-B alleles in most subjects. The study put 150 to 200 TCR beta chains on its list as cytomegalovirus-associated.

13 Jbeta primers and 60 Vbeta primers were used for the PCR. Sequencing was performed with immunoSEQ multiplex PCR; in TCRdb, only in-frame clones are kept and a portion is missing. The table for this sample gives roughly 90,000 clones. The material sequenced was PBMCs. This receptor was identified in a man aged 50-60 years in good health and CMV-seropositive.

The CDR3 coding sequence is TGCGCCAGCACTACGAGACGGGCGGGAGGGCCAGATACGCAGTATTTT. Amino acid sequence: CASTTRRAGGPDTQYF. The chain carries TRBV5-1 and TRBJ2-3, with 9 bases that match TRBD2. Per the germline V gene, CDR1 is SGHRS and CDR2 is YFSETQ. Unmatched junction bases numbered 12, after V lost 6 bases and J lost 4 bases. The CDR3 has 16 residues.